This is a list of T cell receptor beta chains from one sample in a study of blood T cell repertoires in COVID-19. Clones were read by immunoSEQ multiplex PCR, and TCRdb kept only the in-frame ones, dropping some. In the table there are more than 300,000 clones, around 82% of which are singletons. The sequenced sample consisted of peripheral blood. Every receptor here comes from a woman in her forties or fifties with acute or convalescent COVID-19. CDR3s include the opening cysteine and the closing phenylalanine or tryptophan. D genes are given only for firm matches. Rows give clone size only sometimes, using once, few, many, or a class for an expanded clone.

length,V,J,size,D,DNA,CDR3
15,TRBV9,TRBJ1-2,NA,TRBD1,TGTGCCAGCAGCCCAAGGGACAGGGGGAACTATGGCTACACCTTC,CASSPRDRGNYGYTF
15,TRBV18,TRBJ1-3,NA,NA,TGTGCCAGCTCACCGGGAGGGCACTCTGGAAACACCATATATTTT,CASSPGGHSGNTIYF
16,TRBV18,TRBJ2-1,NA,NA,TGTGCCAGCTCACCGGTAAAACTTCTTCGGGACAATGAGCAGTTCTTC,CASSPVKLLRDNEQFF
13,TRBV5-4,TRBJ2-7,NA,NA,TGTGCCAGCAGCTTAGGCGGGCTCTACGAGCAGTACTTC,CASSLGGLYEQYF
15,TRBV30,TRBJ2-5,NA,NA,TGTGCCTGGAGTGTAGGAGGGGGGGCCGAGGAGACCCAGTACTTC,CAWSVGGGAEETQYF
13,TRBV3-1/TRBV3-2,TRBJ1-1,NA,NA,TGTGCCAGCAGCCAAGTTTCGGGGGTTCAAGCTTTCTTT,CASSQVSGVQAFF
16,TRBV5-1,TRBJ1-2,NA,NA,TGCGCCAGCAGGAAACCGGGTGGAAGGTCCATTGATGGTTACACCTTC,CASRKPGGRSIDGYTF
13,TRBV7-3,TRBJ2-1,NA,NA,TGTGCCAGCAGCCTAGGACAGTACAATGAGCAGTTCTTC,CASSLGQYNEQFF
16,TRBV25-1,TRBJ1-3,few,NA,TGTGCCAGCACCCGAGGCGGGGCAGCCTCTGGAAACACCATATATTTT,CASTRGGAASGNTIYF
13,TRBV18,TRBJ1-4,NA,NA,TGTGCCAGCTTACAGGGTCGTAATGAAAAACTGTTTTTT,CASLQGRNEKLFF
15,TRBV27,TRBJ1-5,few,TRBD1,TGTGCCAGCAGTCCTCAGGGGGGCCAGGGTCAGCCCCAGCATTTT,CASSPQGGQGQPQHF
12,TRBV2,TRBJ2-5,once,TRBD2,TGTGCCAGTAGCTGGGGGGGGGAGACCCAGTACTTC,CASSWGGETQYF
15,TRBV9,TRBJ1-2,NA,NA,TGTGCCAGCAGCGTAGCCTACAGGGAAAGCTATGGCTACACCTTC,CASSVAYRESYGYTF
13,TRBV6-2/TRBV6-3,TRBJ1-2,NA,NA,TGTGCCAGCAGTTACACAGGGCCAGAAGGCTACACCTTC,CASSYTGPEGYTF
14,TRBV18,TRBJ2-7,NA,TRBD1,TGTGCCAGCTCACCAATCGACAGGGGATACGAGCAGTACTTC,CASSPIDRGYEQYF
18,TRBV21-1,TRBJ1-2,NA,NA,TGTGCCAGCAGATCACACTTTTGTCAACCCGGGACAGAATATGGCTACACCTTC,CASRSHFCQPGTEYGYTF
15,TRBV19,TRBJ1-6,NA,TRBD1,TGTGCCAGTAGTGCGGGACAGGGCTCTAATTCACCCCTCCACTTT,CASSAGQGSNSPLHF
16,TRBV5-6,TRBJ2-2,NA,NA,TGTGCCAGCAGCTGGTACCGGGACTCATACACCGGGGAGCTGTTTTTT,CASSWYRDSYTGELFF